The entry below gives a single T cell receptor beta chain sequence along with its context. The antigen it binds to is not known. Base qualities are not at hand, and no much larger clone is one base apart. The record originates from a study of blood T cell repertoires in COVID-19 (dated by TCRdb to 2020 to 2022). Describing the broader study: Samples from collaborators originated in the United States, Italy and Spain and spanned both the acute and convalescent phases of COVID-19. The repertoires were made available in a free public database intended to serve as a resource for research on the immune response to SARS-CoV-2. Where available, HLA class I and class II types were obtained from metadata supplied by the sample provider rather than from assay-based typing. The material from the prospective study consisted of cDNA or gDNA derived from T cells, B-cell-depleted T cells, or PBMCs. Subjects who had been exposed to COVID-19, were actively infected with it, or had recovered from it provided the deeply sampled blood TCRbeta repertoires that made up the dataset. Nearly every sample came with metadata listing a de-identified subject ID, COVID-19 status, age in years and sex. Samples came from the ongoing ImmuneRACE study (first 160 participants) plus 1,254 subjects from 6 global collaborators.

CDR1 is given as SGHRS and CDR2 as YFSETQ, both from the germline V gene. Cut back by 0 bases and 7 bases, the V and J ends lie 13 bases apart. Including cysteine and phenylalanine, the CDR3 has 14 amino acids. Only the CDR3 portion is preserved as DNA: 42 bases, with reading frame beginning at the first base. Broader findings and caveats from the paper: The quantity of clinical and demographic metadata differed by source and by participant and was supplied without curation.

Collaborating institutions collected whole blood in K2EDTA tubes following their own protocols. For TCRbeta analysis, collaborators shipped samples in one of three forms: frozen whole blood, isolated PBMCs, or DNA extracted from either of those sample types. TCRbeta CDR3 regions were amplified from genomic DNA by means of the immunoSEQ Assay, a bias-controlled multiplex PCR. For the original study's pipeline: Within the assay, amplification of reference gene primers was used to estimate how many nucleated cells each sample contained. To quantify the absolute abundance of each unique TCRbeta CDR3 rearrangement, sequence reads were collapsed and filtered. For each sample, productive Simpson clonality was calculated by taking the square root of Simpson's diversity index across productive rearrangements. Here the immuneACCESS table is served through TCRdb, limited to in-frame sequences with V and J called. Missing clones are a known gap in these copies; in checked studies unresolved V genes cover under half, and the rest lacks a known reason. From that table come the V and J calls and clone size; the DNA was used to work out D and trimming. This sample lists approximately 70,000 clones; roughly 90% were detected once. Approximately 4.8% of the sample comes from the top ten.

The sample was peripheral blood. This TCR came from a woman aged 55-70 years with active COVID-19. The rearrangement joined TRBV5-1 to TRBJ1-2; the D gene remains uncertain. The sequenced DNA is TGCGCCAGCAGCTTGGACGGAATGCGGGGTGGCTACACCTTC. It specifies CASSLDGMRGGYTF.